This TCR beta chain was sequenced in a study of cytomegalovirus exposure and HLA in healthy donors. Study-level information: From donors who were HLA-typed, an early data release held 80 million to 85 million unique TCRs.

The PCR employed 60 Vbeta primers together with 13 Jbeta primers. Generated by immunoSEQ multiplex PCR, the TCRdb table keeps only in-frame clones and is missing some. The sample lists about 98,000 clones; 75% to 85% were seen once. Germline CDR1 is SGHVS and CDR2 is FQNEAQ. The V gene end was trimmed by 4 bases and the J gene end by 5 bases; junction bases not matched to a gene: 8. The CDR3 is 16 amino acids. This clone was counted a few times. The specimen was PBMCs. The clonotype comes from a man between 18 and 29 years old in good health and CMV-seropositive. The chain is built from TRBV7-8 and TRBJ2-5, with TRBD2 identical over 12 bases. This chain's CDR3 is CASSYPLAGGGETQYF. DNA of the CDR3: TGTGCCAGCAGCTACCCACTAGCGGGGGGCGGGGAGACCCAGTACTTC.